Each of the 31 T cell receptor beta chains below was sequenced from the same sample in a study of cytomegalovirus exposure and HLA in healthy donors. 60 Vbeta and 13 Jbeta primers were used in PCR. Clones were read by immunoSEQ multiplex PCR, and TCRdb kept only the in-frame ones, dropping some. In the table there are over 150,000 clones, 85% of which are singletons. The specimen sequenced was PBMCs. These receptors were taken from a man in his thirties or forties in good health and CMV-seropositive.

The V call is TRBV11-3, the J call TRBJ2-7; 11 bases are shared with TRBD2. This CDR3 is built from 16 residues. Germline V gives CDR1 SGHNT, CDR2 YENEEA. V dropped 3 bases and J dropped 5; count of bases not matched to a gene: 9. CDR3 nucleotide sequence: TGTGCCAGCAGCTTGGGACTAGCGGATAACATAGACGAGCAGTACTTC. Translation: CASSLGLADNIDEQYF.

The chain has TRBV19 and TRBJ2-1; TRBD2 might be the D (6 bases). This CDR3 spans 14 amino acids. Germline CDR1 LNHDA, CDR2 SQIVND (reference sequence). V shed 4 bases and J shed 7 bases, with 14 bases lying between them. CDR3 in DNA: TGTGCCAGTAGTAGGGCCGGCGGGGTTAATGAGCAGTTCTTC. Translating gives CASSRAGGVNEQFF.

V is TRBV18 and J is TRBJ1-4, with D possibly matching TRBD1 (6 bases). The CDR3 runs to 18 residues. V lost 4 bases and J 2 bases, leaving 20 bases between the germline ends. The V gene's germline CDR1 is KGHSH and CDR2 LQKENI. CDR3 DNA sequence: TGTGCCAGCTCACTCTCACAACACAGGGATTGGACTAATGAAAAACTGTTTTTT. Amino acid sequence: CASSLSQHRDWTNEKLFF.

This rearrangement joins TRBV30 to TRBJ2-7, with D possibly being TRBD2 (6 bases). This CDR3 region has 13 residues. V was clipped by 1 base and J by 5 bases, with 12 bases between them. Germline-derived CDR1 and CDR2 are GTSNPN and SVGIG (reference sequence). CDR3 sequence: CAWSGLVSHEQYF. The CDR3 nucleotides are TGTGCCTGGAGTGGACTAGTCAGCCACGAGCAGTACTTC.

This chain joins TRBV19 and TRBJ2-5, with TRBD2 matching over 8 bases. The V and J ends lost 5 bases and 3 bases, in that order; junction bases with no gene match: 5. CDR1 and CDR2 from the germline V gene are LNHDA and SQIVND (reference sequence). The CDR3 consists of 14 residues. In nucleotides, the CDR3 is TGTGCCAGTAGTCGGGGGGGGCCGAAAGAGACCCAGTACTTC. Translating gives CASSRGGPKETQYF.

This clone has just a few counts. The chain combines TRBV7-9 with TRBJ2-1; 9 bases are shared with TRBD2. The V gene's germline CDR1 is SEHNR and CDR2 FQNEAQ (reference sequence). The CDR3 sequence is 16 residues long. After removal of 5 bases from V and 2 bases from J, the junction contained 7 bases not matched to a gene. CDR3 DNA sequence: TGTGCCAGCAGCCGGGGGCGGGGGGGTCCCTACAATGAGCAGTTCTTC. This sequence encodes CASSRGRGGPYNEQFF.

This chain uses TRBV18 with TRBJ2-3; 7 bases are a match to TRBD2. The CDR3 consists of 15 residues. Trimming took 4 bases from V and 2 from J; bases not matched to a gene: 6. Germline loops: CDR1 KGHSH, CDR2 LQKENI. The CDR3 sequence: CASSQAGLLTDTQYF. In DNA form, the CDR3 reads TGTGCCAGCTCACAAGCGGGACTCCTCACAGATACGCAGTATTTT.

The V and J genes are TRBV7-2 and TRBJ2-5; 16 positions agree with TRBD2. This CDR3 contains 17 residues. Trimming at V came to 6 bases and at J to 5 bases, leaving 9 bases not matched to a gene. CDR1 and CDR2 (germline): SGHTA, FQGNSA. Here the CDR3 reads CASSPGTSGRAHETQYF. CDR3 nucleotide sequence: TGTGCCAGCAGTCCCGGGACTAGCGGGAGGGCCCACGAGACCCAGTACTTC.

This clone appeared once. This chain uses TRBV11-3 with TRBJ2-7, with a possible D match to TRBD1 (6 bases). The V and J ends lost 5 bases and 0 bases respectively, with 8 bases between them. The germline CDR1 and CDR2 sequences are SGHNT and YENEEA. The CDR3 runs 13 residues. The CDR3 DNA reads TGTGCCAGCAGCCGGGACAACTCCTACGAGCAGTACTTC. Amino acids: CASSRDNSYEQYF.

This clone showed up just a few times. The chain recombines TRBV5-6 with TRBJ2-3, with no clear D. This CDR3 contains 15 residues. Germline CDR1 and CDR2: SGHDT and YYEEEE. V was clipped by 0 bases and J by 6 bases, with 14 bases between them. The CDR3 loop reads CASSLVAGVPDTQYF. Written as DNA, the CDR3 is TGTGCCAGCAGCTTGGTGGCTGGAGTGCCGGATACGCAGTATTTT.

The CDR3 loop is CASSVQGFQETQYF. Here the CDR3 DNA reads TGTGCCAGCAGCGTCCAGGGCTTCCAAGAGACCCAGTACTTC. The chain recombines TRBV7-2 with TRBJ2-5; weak D call: TRBD1 (5 bases). The V end was cut by 5 bases, the J end by 1 base, with 11 bases between. Germline V lookup: CDR1 SGHTA, CDR2 FQGNSA. This CDR3 has 14 amino acids.

V usage is TRBV27 and J usage is TRBJ1-2; D is unresolved. The V end was cut by 5 bases, the J end by 0 bases, with 10 bases between. The germline V gene encodes CDR1 MNHEY and CDR2 SMNVEV (reference sequence). This CDR3 comprises 14 residues. This CDR3 reads CASSKQNTNYGYTF. The DNA for the CDR3 is TGTGCCAGCAGTAAACAAAATACTAACTATGGCTACACCTTC.

This clone was seen only once. The V and J genes are TRBV7-2 and TRBJ2-2, with no clear D. Germline values: CDR1 SGHTA, CDR2 FQGNSA. Trimming pared 4 bases from V and 6 bases from J, leaving 12 bases between. This CDR3 comprises 14 residues. The CDR3 bases are TGTGCCAGCAGCTCGACATTGACGGCCGGGGAGCTGTTTTTT. Its protein is CASSSTLTAGELFF.

This clone has just a few counts. This chain joins TRBV5-1 and TRBJ1-1, with TRBD1 as a possible D gene (6 bases). The CDR3 loop spans 14 amino acids. V gave up 0 bases and J gave up 0 bases, with 6 bases separating them. Per germline, CDR1 SGHRS and CDR2 YFSETQ. For the CDR3, the DNA is TGCGCCAGCAGCTTGGGGGACATGAACACTGAAGCTTTCTTT. It yields the protein CASSLGDMNTEAFF.

The chain combines TRBV10-3 with TRBJ2-3, with 9 bases identical to TRBD2. Germline lookup yields CDR1 ENHRY and CDR2 SYGVKD. V shed 0 bases, J shed 5 bases, and the junction held 6 bases outside the gene matches. CDR3 length: 16 amino acids. The CDR3 nucleotides read TGTGCCATCAGTGAGTCGTGGGCGGGAGGGCTAGATACGCAGTATTTT. This codes for CAISESWAGGLDTQYF.

This chain joins TRBV5-6 and TRBJ1-3; D remains ambiguous. The germline V and J ends were trimmed by 2 bases and 0 bases, with 12 bases remaining between them. Germline V CDR1 and CDR2: SGHDT, YYEEEE. CDR3 length equals 16 residues. CDR3 sequence reads: CASSLIKTSSGNTIYF. The CDR3 DNA reads TGTGCCAGCAGCTTAATAAAGACTAGCTCTGGAAACACCATATATTTT.

The chain uses TRBV6-6 and TRBJ1-5; the match to TRBD1 covers 9 bases. The CDR3 contains 14 residues. Unmatched junction bases numbered 8, after V lost 7 bases and J lost 7 bases. Germline loops: CDR1 MNHNY, CDR2 SVGAGI (reference sequence). CDR3: CASNLGQGGQPQHF. As DNA, the CDR3 is TGTGCCAGCAACCTGGGACAGGGTGGACAGCCCCAGCATTTT.

This clone was picked up a small number of times. The V call is TRBV6-5, the J call TRBJ1-5; D is ambiguous. Germline V gene sequence: CDR1 MNHEY, CDR2 SVGAGI. The V and J ends lost 2 bases and 1 base respectively, with 3 bases between them. The CDR3 covers 13 residues. Here the CDR3 reads CASSYESNQPQHF. The DNA of the CDR3 is TGTGCCAGCAGTTACGAGAGCAATCAGCCCCAGCATTTT.

The chain links TRBV5-8 to TRBJ2-7, with D uncertain. This CDR3 contains 14 residues. Germline CDR1 and CDR2: SGHTS and YDEGEE. Trimming took off 0 bases at V and 2 bases at J, with 9 bases between the two ends. The DNA of the CDR3 is TGTGCCAGCAGCTTGGCCGCAGGCACCTACGAGCAGTACTTC. Encoded protein: CASSLAAGTYEQYF.

The CDR3 region is CASNPTSSYNEQFF. CDR3 coding DNA: TGTGCCAGCAACCCGACTAGCTCCTACAATGAGCAGTTCTTC. V and J are TRBV6-5 and TRBJ2-1; D perhaps matches TRBD2 (6 bases). V shed 7 bases and J shed 0 bases, with 10 bases lying between them. Germline CDR1 reads MNHEY; CDR2 reads SVGAGI. The CDR3 has 14 residues.

The J gene is TRBJ2-3, the V gene TRBV13; D may be TRBD1 (5 bases). The CDR3 runs 14 residues. Germline V CDR1 and CDR2: PRHDT, FYEKMQ (reference sequence). V lost 0 bases and J 5 bases, leaving 9 bases between the germline ends. CDR3 residues: CASSLGGHRDTQYF. In nucleotides, the CDR3 is TGTGCCAGCAGCTTAGGTGGACACCGAGATACGCAGTATTTT.

The V and J genes are TRBV6-5 and TRBJ2-7; 10 positions match TRBD1. The J segment lost 6 bases and the V segment lost 10 bases, leaving 12 bases of the junction unmatched. The CDR3 extends over 14 amino acids. Germline CDR1 and CDR2: MNHEY and SVGAGI. The CDR3 coding sequence is TGTGCCACGAGGGGGGGACAGGGGAGAGGCGAGCAGTACGTC. This encodes CATRGGQGRGEQYV.

In this sample, this clone turned up once. The chain is built from TRBV7-8 and TRBJ2-5; 7 nucleotides match TRBD2. The germline V gene encodes CDR1 SGHVS and CDR2 FQNEAQ. This CDR3 is built from 20 residues. After removal of 5 bases from V and 2 bases from J, the junction contained 23 bases not matched to a gene. The CDR3 protein is CASSPALLGGSGWPQETQYF. The CDR3 DNA reads TGTGCCAGCAGCCCCGCCCTACTAGGCGGGAGTGGGTGGCCACAAGAGACCCAGTACTTC.

The sample holds one count of this clone. The rearrangement joins TRBV7-9 to TRBJ2-1; the match to TRBD2 covers 7 bases. Per the germline V gene, CDR1 is SEHNR and CDR2 is FQNEAQ (reference sequence). V lost 2 bases, J lost 9 bases, and 10 bases stayed unmatched. The CDR3 consists of 15 residues. DNA of the CDR3: TGTGCCAGCAGCTTAAAAGCGGGGCACACGGCTGAGCAGTTCTTC. The encoded protein is CASSLKAGHTAEQFF.

The chain recombines TRBV6-1 with TRBJ1-5; no firm D call. The CDR3 covers 12 residues. V lost 3 bases and J 9 bases, leaving 9 bases between the germline ends. CDR1 is MNHNS, CDR2 SASEGT, per germline. CDR3 bases: TGTGCCAGCAGTGACTACGCGGGGCCCCAGCATTTT. Translating it yields CASSDYAGPQHF.

This chain connects TRBV4-2 to TRBJ2-2, with D hard to call. V gave up 1 base and J gave up 7 bases, with 4 bases separating them. The germline V gene has CDR1 LGHNA and CDR2 YNFKEQ. CDR3 length: 12 amino acids. The CDR3: CASSQGLGELFF. CDR3 DNA sequence: TGTGCCAGCAGCCAAGGGCTCGGGGAGCTGTTTTTT.

The gene calls are TRBV5-1 and TRBJ2-7; 8 nucleotides match TRBD1. CDR1 is SGHRS, CDR2 YFSETQ, per germline. The ends lost 3 bases at V and 5 bases at J; junction bases unmatched: 4. CDR3 length: 13 residues. The CDR3, as DNA: TGCGCCAGCAGCTGGGGACAGGTCAACGAGCAGTACTTC. Its translation is CASSWGQVNEQYF.

Note on this clone: At one end the junction does not follow the germline gene, possibly because of a read error. V is TRBV7-7 and J is TRBJ1-1; 7 nucleotides agree with TRBD1. Germline V gene data show CDR1 as SSHAT and CDR2 as FNYEAQ (reference sequence). CDR3 length: 13 residues. As DNA, the CDR3 is TGTGCTAGCAGCTTAACAGGGGACACTGAAGCTTTCTTT. Protein product: CASSLTGDTEAFF.

The V call is TRBV7-8, the J call TRBJ1-2; 7 positions match TRBD1. Germline CDR1 and CDR2: SGHVS and FQNEAQ. Trimming took 2 bases from V and 6 from J; bases not matched to a gene: 3. This CDR3 has 13 amino acids. CDR3 in amino acids: CASSLFDRDGYTF. The CDR3 nucleotides are TGTGCCAGCAGCTTATTCGACAGGGATGGCTACACCTTC.

The V gene is TRBV5-6, the J gene TRBJ2-1; 10 bases agree with TRBD2. From germline, CDR1 is SGHDT and CDR2 YYEEEE. Trimming at V came to 1 base and at J to 10 bases, leaving 11 bases not matched to a gene. This CDR3 has 16 amino acids. The CDR3 loop reads CASSLYGAGGPQEQFF. CDR3 bases: TGTGCCAGCAGCTTGTACGGAGCGGGAGGGCCTCAGGAGCAGTTCTTC.

This clone was counted a few times. CDR3 nucleotides: TGTGCCAGCAGTTACTCAGGACAACTCTACGAGCAGTACTTC. It codes for CASSYSGQLYEQYF. This chain connects TRBV6-5 to TRBJ2-7, with a possible D match to TRBD1 (5 bases). This CDR3 has 14 residues. CDR1 and CDR2 from the germline V gene are MNHEY and SVGAGI. Trimming stripped 0 bases from V and 3 bases from J, with 9 bases between.